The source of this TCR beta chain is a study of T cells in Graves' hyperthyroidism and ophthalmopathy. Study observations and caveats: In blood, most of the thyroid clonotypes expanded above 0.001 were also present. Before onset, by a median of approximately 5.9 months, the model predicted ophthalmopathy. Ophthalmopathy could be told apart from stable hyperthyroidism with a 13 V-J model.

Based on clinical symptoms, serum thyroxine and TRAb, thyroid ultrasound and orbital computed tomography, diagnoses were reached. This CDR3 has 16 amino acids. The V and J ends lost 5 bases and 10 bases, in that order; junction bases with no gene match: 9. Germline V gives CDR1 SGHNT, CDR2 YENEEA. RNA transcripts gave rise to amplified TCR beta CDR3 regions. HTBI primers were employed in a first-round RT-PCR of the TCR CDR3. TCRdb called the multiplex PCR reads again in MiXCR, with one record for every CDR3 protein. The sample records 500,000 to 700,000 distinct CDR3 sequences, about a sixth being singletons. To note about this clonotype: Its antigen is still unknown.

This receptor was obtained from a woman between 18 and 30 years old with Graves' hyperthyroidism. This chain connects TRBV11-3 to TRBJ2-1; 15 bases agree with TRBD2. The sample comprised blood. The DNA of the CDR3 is TGTGCCAGCAGCCCGAGAGGGACTAGCGGGGGGTGGGAGCAGTTCTTC. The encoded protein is CASSPRGTSGGWEQFF.